These T cell receptor beta chains were read from a single sample in a study of breast tumors, draining lymph nodes, adjacent tissues. TCRdb used MiXCR to reprocess the multiplex PCR reads, holding one entry per CDR3 protein. Of about 140,000 distinct CDR3 sequences detected, 30% to 35% appear once; the ten largest clones hold approximately 2.2%. Sequencing was performed on axillary lymph node tissue. The receptors originated from a female donor with breast cancer. Some clones in this sample may be carry-over from other donors' samples. The CDR3 runs from the conserved cysteine through the conserved F or W. A D gene is named only where the DNA matches it firmly. Clone size is not always given. Where it is, it says once, few, many or a class for expanded clones.

v_call,j_call,clone_size,d_call,cdr3_aa,cdr3_nt
TRBV4-1,TRBJ1-2,-,TRBD1,CASSQEGDRGPLNYGYTF,TGCGCCAGCAGCCAAGAGGGAGACAGGGGCCCTCTTAACTATGGCTACACCTTC
TRBV5-8,TRBJ1-3,many,TRBD1,CASSSAGTGGNTIYF,TGTGCCAGCAGCTCAGCCGGGACAGGAGGAAACACCATATATTTT
TRBV20-1,TRBJ2-2,many,TRBD2,CSARNRLAGDTGELFF,TGCAGTGCTAGAAATCGGCTAGCGGGCGACACCGGGGAGCTGTTTTTT
TRBV5-1,TRBJ2-7,-,-,CASSLLPADNSYEQYF,TGCGCCAGCAGCTTGCTACCCGCGGACAATTCCTACGAACAGTACTTC
TRBV20-1,TRBJ2-1,many,TRBD2,CSAGTSFNEQFF,TGCAGTGCTGGGACTAGTTTCAATGAGCAGTTCTTC
TRBV7-8,TRBJ1-1,few,-,CASSLVSANTEAFF,TGTGCCAGCAGCTTAGTATCAGCGAACACTGAAGCTTTCTTT
TRBV29-1,TRBJ1-1,-,-,CSAVKGNAEAFF,TGCAGCGCGGTTAAGGGGAATGCTGAAGCTTTCTTT
TRBV6-4,TRBJ2-2,many,-,CASRKTTGELFF,TGTGCCAGCAGAAAGACAACCGGGGAGCTGTTTTTT
TRBV19,TRBJ1-2,many,-,CASSIRETYYGYTF,TGTGCCAGTAGTATAAGAGAGACTTACTATGGCTACACCTTC
TRBV6-1,TRBJ2-5,few,TRBD2,CASSERSGTSGYQETQYF,TGTGCCAGCAGTGAAAGAAGTGGGACTAGCGGATACCAAGAGACCCAGTACTTC
TRBV7-9,TRBJ2-5,-,-,CVSSSRTWGGSETQYF,TGTGTCAGCAGCTCACGTACGTGGGGCGGCTCTGAGACCCAGTACTTC
TRBV5-6,TRBJ2-5,few,-,CASSLVRATQYF,TGTGCCAGCAGCTTGGTGAGAGCGACCCAGTACTTC
TRBV6-1,TRBJ1-2,-,TRBD1,CASSEGGQGARFYGYTF,TGTGCCAGCAGTGAAGGGGGACAGGGGGCGCGGTTCTATGGCTACACCTTC
TRBV11-3,TRBJ2-5,-,TRBD1,CTSSQGEGAGEETQYF,TGTACCAGCAGCCAAGGCGAGGGGGCAGGGGAAGAGACCCAGTACTTC
TRBV24-1,TRBJ2-5,-,TRBD1,CATRGTGKPQTQYF,TGTGCCACCAGGGGGACAGGGAAACCCCAAACCCAGTACTTC
TRBV5-1,TRBJ2-3,many,-,CASSTREADTQYF,TGCGCCAGCAGCACCAGGGAAGCAGATACGCAGTATTTT
TRBV11-2,TRBJ1-2,many,TRBD1,CASSFTGARGYTF,TGTGCCAGCAGCTTTACAGGGGCTAGGGGCTACACCTTC
TRBV28,TRBJ2-7,many,-,CASSLLASEQYF,TGTGCCAGCAGTTTATTGGCGTCCGAGCAGTACTTC
TRBV20-1,TRBJ1-2,many,-,CSARLQFGTLNYGYTF,TGCAGTGCTAGGCTACAGTTCGGGACTTTAAACTATGGCTACACCTTC
TRBV5-1,TRBJ2-3,-,-,CASSLRPSPTQYF,TGTGCCAGCAGCTTGCGTCCCTCACCTACGCAGTATTTT
TRBV13,TRBJ1-2,many,-,CASSPRTDSNYGYTF,TGTGCCAGCAGCCCCCGGACGGACTCGAACTATGGCTACACCTTC
TRBV6-5,TRBJ2-6,many,TRBD1,CASSPRDRRSGANVLTF,TGTGCCAGCAGTCCCCGGGACAGGCGATCTGGGGCCAACGTCCTGACTTTC
TRBV20-1,TRBJ2-3,many,-,CSAPGVANTDTQYF,TGCAGTGCTCCCGGGGTAGCCAACACAGATACGCAGTATTTT
TRBV7-9,TRBJ2-6,-,-,CASSLFGTSGANVLTF,TGTGCCAGCAGCTTATTTGGGACCTCTGGGGCCAACGTCCTGACTTTC
TRBV7-2,TRBJ2-3,many,TRBD2,CASSSGGGVTDTQYF,TGTGCCAGCAGCTCCGGGGGGGGGGTTACAGATACGCAGTATTTT
TRBV11-1,TRBJ2-1,many,TRBD1,CASSFGGQGQQFF,TGTGCCAGCAGCTTCGGGGGACAGGGGCAGCAGTTCTTC